The clone carrying this T cell receptor beta chain has more than one count but fewer than ten. The target antigen is unknown. The sample belongs to a study of CD8 T cells in ankylosing spondylitis. Study-level findings and limits: Disease-linked clones were CD8+ and relatively rare in peripheral blood. Earlier authors reported some of these motif variants in reactive arthritis synovial fluid and blood. For ankylosing spondylitis blood, a TCR beta motif of under ten highly homologous variants appeared characteristic. Disease-linked clones reportedly concentrated significantly in matched ankylosing spondylitis synovial fluid.

With molecular barcodes, quantitative 5'-RACE was used to make the TCR beta libraries. TCRdb independently ran MiXCR on the 5' RACE reads; one entry per CDR3 protein. The sample has hundreds of thousands of distinct CDR3 sequences; 10% to 15% are singletons. Sequenced: blood, either unsorted or a sorted T cell fraction (not recorded which). The sequence was collected from a male donor with ankylosing spondylitis.

CDR3 in amino acids: CASSRHRGETQYF. DNA for the CDR3: TGTGCCAGCAGCCGACATAGGGGGGAGACCCAGTACTTC. This chain connects TRBV11-1 to TRBJ2-5; tentative D call: TRBD1 (6 bases). The germline V and J ends were trimmed by 5 bases and 5 bases, with 12 bases remaining between them. The CDR3 is 13 residues long. Germline CDR1 SGHAT, CDR2 FQDESV (reference sequence).